Following are 24 T cell receptor beta chains from one sample sequenced in a study of Ad26.COV2.S vaccination and SARS-CoV-2 variants. The data were produced by immunoSEQ multiplex PCR, yet TCRdb's version contains in-frame clones alone and is incomplete. There are 300,000 to 450,000 clones in the sample; just over 90% occur only once, and roughly 3.9% lies in the top ten. The specimen comprised peripheral blood, sampled after recovery from COVID-19. These TCRs come from a human donor who had recovered from COVID-19.

The V gene is TRBV5-1, the J gene TRBJ2-1; possible D gene TRBD2, 5 bases. The V gene's germline CDR1 is SGHRS and CDR2 YFSETQ. The CDR3 covers 14 residues. The V and J ends lost 7 bases and 0 bases respectively, with 11 bases between them. CDR3 DNA sequence: TGCGCCAGCGGAGGAGAAAGCTCCTACAATGAGCAGTTCTTC. Translation gives CASGGESSYNEQFF.

J is TRBJ1-1 and V is TRBV10-2; 9 bases line up with TRBD1. There are 14 residues in the CDR3. Trimming took 5 bases from V and 10 from J; bases not matched to a gene: 11. The germline gives CDR1 WSHSY, CDR2 SAAADI. The CDR3 reads CASSSTGGQLVAFF. CDR3 in DNA: TGCGCCAGCAGTAGTACAGGGGGCCAATTGGTAGCTTTCTTT.

This chain connects TRBV4-3 to TRBJ1-1; 10 nucleotides match TRBD1. The CDR3 contains 17 residues. CDR1 LGHNA and CDR2 YSLEER come from the germline V gene. The V gene end was trimmed by 4 bases and the J gene end by 5 bases; junction bases not matched to a gene: 13. The CDR3 is CASSPTGGVGRWTEAFF. CDR3 DNA: TGCGCCAGCAGCCCGACAGGGGGCGTCGGAAGATGGACTGAAGCTTTCTTT.

This clone was detected only a few times. The chain recombines TRBV7-6 with TRBJ1-6, with a weak D call TRBD1 (6 bases). The V gene lost 1 base and the J gene lost 10 bases, with 14 bases spanning the gap. Germline V gene sequence: CDR1 SGHVS, CDR2 FNYEAQ. CDR3 length: 15 residues. CDR3 bases: TGTGCCAGCAGCTTAGAGGGCCAGGGGTACTCACCCCTCCACTTT. Translated, it gives CASSLEGQGYSPLHF.

The V call is TRBV29-1, the J call TRBJ1-2; weak D call: TRBD1 (6 bases). V shed 7 bases and J shed 1 base, with 10 bases lying between them. Germline V gene sequence: CDR1 SQVTM, CDR2 ANQGSEA. This CDR3 spans 12 amino acids. CDR3: CSDTQGNYGYTF. The CDR3 DNA reads TGCAGCGACACACAGGGTAACTATGGCTACACCTTC.

The chain joins TRBV7-2 to TRBJ2-7; no clear D. Deletions cut 1 base from V and 6 bases from J, with 10 bases between. Germline values: CDR1 SGHTA, CDR2 FQGNSA. The CDR3 consists of 13 residues. The CDR3 DNA follows: TGTGCCAGCAGCTTAGGGTTCGGGCGCGAGCAGTACTTC. This gives the protein CASSLGFGREQYF.

The chain combines TRBV7-2 with TRBJ2-3, with no clear D. The CDR3 spans 13 residues. The ends were cut back, 0 bases at V and 0 bases at J, with 1 base in the middle. Germline V lookup: CDR1 SGHTA, CDR2 FQGNSA. CDR3 residues: CASSLASTDTQYF. CDR3 DNA sequence: TGTGCCAGCAGCTTAGCTAGCACAGATACGCAGTATTTT.

The chain uses TRBV7-9 and TRBJ1-2; the D gene is possibly TRBD1 (6 bases). CDR3 size: 14 residues. Germline V lookup: CDR1 SEHNR, CDR2 FQNEAQ (reference sequence). V was pared by 6 bases and J by 0 bases, with 11 bases between. The CDR3 region is CASSPRQANYGYTF. CDR3 DNA: TGTGCCAGCAGTCCACGACAGGCTAACTATGGCTACACCTTC. Using reference TRBV7-9 and TRBJ1-2 for the parts outside the CDR3, the full variable domain is DTGVSQNPRHKITKRGQNVTFRCDPISEHNRLYWYRQTLGQGPEFLTYFQNEAQLEKSRLLSDRFSAERPKGSFSTLEIQRTEQGDSAMYLCASSPRQANYGYTFGSGTRLTVV.

This sequence joins TRBV7-2 and TRBJ1-2; tentatively, D is TRBD1 (6 bases). Trimming cost V 8 bases and J 2 bases, with 12 bases left between them. The CDR3 has 13 residues. Germline V gene data show CDR1 as SGHTA and CDR2 as FQGNSA. Here the CDR3 reads CASERGENYGYTF. The CDR3 region has the DNA TGTGCCAGCGAAAGGGGGGAGAACTATGGCTACACCTTC.

This clone came up once. This chain connects TRBV9 to TRBJ1-2; TRBD1 matches 9 bases. Trimming cost V 4 bases and J 1 base; bases outside gene matches: 8. The length of the CDR3 is 16 residues. Looked up from germline, CDR1 is SGDLS and CDR2 is YYNGEE. CDR3 sequence: CASSTKQGARNYGYTF. In DNA form, the CDR3 reads TGTGCCAGCAGCACAAAACAGGGGGCACGTAACTATGGCTACACCTTC.

This rearrangement joins TRBV12-3 or TRBV12-4 to TRBJ1-5; 11 bases are a match to TRBD1. V was pared by 6 bases and J by 9 bases, with 4 bases of the junction left unmatched. The length of the CDR3 is 13 residues. This CDR3 reads CASSGTGGWPQHF. Here the CDR3 DNA reads TGTGCCAGCAGCGGGACAGGGGGTTGGCCCCAGCATTTT.

This chain links TRBV4-1 with TRBJ2-5; weak D call: TRBD1 (6 bases). Germline V gives CDR1 MGHRA, CDR2 YSYEKL. V was trimmed by 4 bases and J by 5 bases, leaving 17 bases between them. CDR3 length: 15 amino acids. The CDR3 loop reads CASSLDQGLRETQYF. The DNA of the CDR3 is TGCGCCAGCAGCCTGGATCAGGGGTTGCGGGAGACCCAGTACTTC.

The rearrangement joins TRBV5-1 to TRBJ1-3; D unresolved. Looked up from germline, CDR1 is SGHRS and CDR2 is YFSETQ. Trimming took 3 bases from V and 4 from J, leaving 2 bases between them. The CDR3 is 11 amino acids. CDR3 in amino acids: CASSSGNTIYF. DNA of the CDR3: TGCGCCAGCAGCTCGGGAAACACCATATATTTT.

The V gene is TRBV7-3, the J gene TRBJ2-5; 9 nucleotides align to TRBD1. Germline CDR1 is SGHTA and CDR2 is FQGTGA. Trimming cost V 5 bases and J 4 bases; bases outside gene matches: 8. The CDR3 loop spans 15 amino acids. The CDR3 is CASSGSGQGGETQYF. In nucleotides, the CDR3 is TGTGCCAGCAGCGGATCGGGACAGGGAGGAGAGACCCAGTACTTC.

This clone was detected a few times. The V and J genes are TRBV27 and TRBJ1-2, with D perhaps TRBD1 (5 bases). CDR1 is MNHEY and CDR2 is SMNVEV in the germline V gene (reference sequence). This CDR3 has 14 amino acids. The V gene lost 5 bases and the J gene lost 5 bases, with 15 bases spanning the gap. CDR3 bases: TGTGCCAGCAGTCCGGGGCAGGGTTATTATGGCTACACCTTC. It specifies CASSPGQGYYGYTF.

The V gene is TRBV6-6, the J gene TRBJ1-4, with no clear D. CDR1 is MNHNY, CDR2 SVGAGI, per germline (reference sequence). V gave up 1 base and J gave up 3 bases, with 3 bases separating them. CDR3 length equals 13 residues. CDR3 in DNA: TGTGCCAGCAGTTACTATTCTAATGAAAAACTGTTTTTT. Its protein product is CASSYYSNEKLFF.

The V call is TRBV4-1, the J call TRBJ2-2, with TRBD1 matching 8 bases. The germline gives CDR1 MGHRA, CDR2 YSYEKL. The CDR3 is 16 residues long. With V trimmed by 2 bases and J by 3 bases, 5 bases remained unmatched. In nucleotides, the CDR3 is TGCGCCAGCAGCCAATCGCAGGGGGCATACACCGGGGAGCTGTTTTTT. Its protein product is CASSQSQGAYTGELFF.

V is TRBV29-1 and J is TRBJ2-7; D may be TRBD1 (5 bases). V lost 7 bases, J lost 2 bases, and 18 bases lay in between. The CDR3 has 14 residues. CDR1 is SQVTM and CDR2 is ANQGSEA in the germline V gene. The DNA for the CDR3 is TGCAGCGCCTCTGGGGATGGGGCCACCTACGAGCAGTACTTC. This sequence encodes CSASGDGATYEQYF.

For the CDR3, the DNA is TGTGCCATCAGTGAGTTGGGTCAGCCCCAGCATTTT. The encoded protein is CAISELGQPQHF. J is TRBJ1-5 and V is TRBV10-3; D uncertain. The V end was cut by 1 base, the J end by 6 bases, with 4 bases between. CDR3 length: 12 residues. CDR1 is ENHRY and CDR2 is SYGVKD in the germline V gene.

The rearrangement links TRBV28 to TRBJ2-1; perhaps D is TRBD1 or TRBD2 (6 bases each). Per the germline V gene, CDR1 is MDHEN and CDR2 is SYDVKM. Trimming shortened V by 6 bases and J by 7 bases, and 16 bases separated the two germline ends. The CDR3 consists of 14 residues. CDR3 sequence (DNA): TGTGCCAGCAGACATACTCGAGGGGGGAATGAGCAGTTCTTC. This translates into CASRHTRGGNEQFF.

The J gene is TRBJ2-7, the V gene TRBV7-2; D is undetermined. The germline V gene encodes CDR1 SGHTA and CDR2 FQGNSA. The CDR3 is 13 residues long. Trimming pared 5 bases from V and 3 bases from J, leaving 11 bases between. The CDR3 here is CASSQTDGYEQYF. In nucleotides, the CDR3 is TGTGCCAGCAGCCAGACGGACGGCTACGAGCAGTACTTC. The full variable domain, completed using reference TRBV7-2 and TRBJ2-7, is GAGVSQSPSNKVTEKGKDVELRCDPISGHTALYWYRQSLGQGLEFLIYFQGNSAPDKSGLPSDRFSAERTGGSVSTLTIQRTQQEDSAVYLCASSQTDGYEQYFGPGTRLTVT.

The rearrangement links TRBV6-6 to TRBJ1-2, with 7 bases fitting TRBD1. There are 15 residues in the CDR3. The V segment lost 0 bases and the J segment 2 bases; nucleotides outside the gene matches: 3. Germline CDR1 MNHNY, CDR2 SVGAGI (reference sequence). The CDR3 coding sequence is TGTGCCAGCAGTTACTCCCCCAGGGGGAACTATGGCTACACCTTC. Protein product: CASSYSPRGNYGYTF.

The V and J genes are TRBV6-1 and TRBJ2-5; D tentatively reads TRBD1 or TRBD2 (6 bases each). Deletions cut 3 bases from V and 1 base from J, with 18 bases between. The CDR3 runs to 17 residues. The germline V gene encodes CDR1 MNHNS and CDR2 SASEGT. CDR3 in DNA: TGTGCCAGCAGTGATCGGAGGGGGTTTGCGTCCCAAGAGACCCAGTACTTC. Its translation: CASSDRRGFASQETQYF.

This chain links TRBV18 with TRBJ1-2; tentatively, D is TRBD1 (6 bases). V was cut by 5 bases and J by 6 bases, with 10 bases left in between. CDR1 and CDR2 from the germline V gene are KGHSH and LQKENI. This CDR3 is built from 12 residues. CDR3: CASSDGGHGYTF. CDR3 DNA: TGTGCCAGCTCAGACGGGGGGCATGGCTACACCTTC.